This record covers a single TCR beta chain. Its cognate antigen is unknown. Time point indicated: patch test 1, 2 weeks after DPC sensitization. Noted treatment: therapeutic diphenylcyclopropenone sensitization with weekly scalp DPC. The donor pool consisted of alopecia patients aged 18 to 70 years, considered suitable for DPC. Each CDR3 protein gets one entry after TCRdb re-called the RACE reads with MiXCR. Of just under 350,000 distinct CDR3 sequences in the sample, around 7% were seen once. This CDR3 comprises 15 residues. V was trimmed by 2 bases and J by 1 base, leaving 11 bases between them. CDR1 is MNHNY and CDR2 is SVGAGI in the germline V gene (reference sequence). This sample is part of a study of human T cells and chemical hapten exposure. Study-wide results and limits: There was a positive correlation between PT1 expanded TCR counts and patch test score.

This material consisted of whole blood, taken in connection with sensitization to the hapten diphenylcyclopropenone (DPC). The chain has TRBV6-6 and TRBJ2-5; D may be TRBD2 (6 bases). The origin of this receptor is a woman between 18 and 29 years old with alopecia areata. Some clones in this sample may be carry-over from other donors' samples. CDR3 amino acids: CASSYGGVPQETQYF. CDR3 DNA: TGTGCCAGCAGTTACGGCGGGGTCCCCCAAGAGACCCAGTACTTC.